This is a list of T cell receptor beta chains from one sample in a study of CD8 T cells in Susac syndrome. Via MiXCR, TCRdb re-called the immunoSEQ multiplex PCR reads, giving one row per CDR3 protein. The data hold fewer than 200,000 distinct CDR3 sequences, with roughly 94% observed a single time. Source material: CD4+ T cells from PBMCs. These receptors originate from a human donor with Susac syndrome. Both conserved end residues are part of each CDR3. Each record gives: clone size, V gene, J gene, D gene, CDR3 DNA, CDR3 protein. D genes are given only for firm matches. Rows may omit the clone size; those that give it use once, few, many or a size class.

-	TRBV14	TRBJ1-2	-	TGTGCCAGCAGCCAAGACAGGTCCTATGGCTACACCTTC	CASSQDRSYGYTF
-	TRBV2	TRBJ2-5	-	TGTGCCAGCGGGGTTACCGGGACCCAAGAGACCCAGTACTTC	CASGVTGTQETQYF
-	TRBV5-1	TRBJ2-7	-	TGCGCCAGCAGCTTGGAGGGGGGCGCCTACGAGCAGTACTTC	CASSLEGGAYEQYF
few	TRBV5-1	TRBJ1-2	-	TGCGCCAGCGCTGCGGGCAGCAACTACTATGGCTACACCTTC	CASAAGSNYYGYTF
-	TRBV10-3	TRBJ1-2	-	TGTGCCATCAGTGAGTCGAAACCGAACTATGGCTACACCTTC	CAISESKPNYGYTF
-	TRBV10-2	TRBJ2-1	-	TGCGCCAGCAGTGGAGGTTGGGAGGGGGGACGGAATGAGCAGTTCTTC	CASSGGWEGGRNEQFF
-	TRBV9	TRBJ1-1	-	TGTGCCAGCAGCCCATCAGGGGTAGGAAACACTGAAGCTTTCTTT	CASSPSGVGNTEAFF
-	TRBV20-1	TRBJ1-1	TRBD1	TGCAGTGCTCAAGGGACAGCCGACACTGAAGCTTTCTTT	CSAQGTADTEAFF
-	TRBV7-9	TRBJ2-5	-	TGTGCCAGCAGCCCCGGCCAGGTCCCCCAAGAGACCCAGTACTTC	CASSPGQVPQETQYF
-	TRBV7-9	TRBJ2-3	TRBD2	TGTGCCAGCAGCCGGGGGGAGCGGGGTGGAGATACGCAGTATTTT	CASSRGERGGDTQYF
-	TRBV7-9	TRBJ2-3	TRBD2	TGTGCCAGCAGCTTACGTGCTAGCGGGAGGGGGACAGATACGCAGTATTTT	CASSLRASGRGTDTQYF
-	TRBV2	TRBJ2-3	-	TGTGCCAGCAGTGAAGACCGAAATACGCAGTATTTT	CASSEDRNTQYF
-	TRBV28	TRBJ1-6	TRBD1	TGTGCCAGCACCCTGACCGGGACAGGGGGCTCACCCCTCCACTTT	CASTLTGTGGSPLHF
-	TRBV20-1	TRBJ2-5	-	TGCAGTGCTACAGGCCAGAGCCAAGAGACCCAGTACTTC	CSATGQSQETQYF
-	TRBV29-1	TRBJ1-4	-	TGCAGCGTTAATGACCCAGGGTTTGAAAAACTGTTTTTT	CSVNDPGFEKLFF
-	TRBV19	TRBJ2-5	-	TGTGCCAGTAGTATCCGGACATCAGAGGGAGAGACCCAGTACTTC	CASSIRTSEGETQYF
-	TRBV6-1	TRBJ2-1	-	TGTGCCAGCATCTCGAAGGGGACATCCTTCTACAATGAGCAGTTCTTC	CASISKGTSFYNEQFF
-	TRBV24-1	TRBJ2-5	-	TGTGCCACCAGTGATGGGGGATCGGAGACCCAGTACTTC	CATSDGGSETQYF
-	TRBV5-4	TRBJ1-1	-	TGTGCCAGCAGCTTCCCGGACAAGACTGAAGCTTTCTTT	CASSFPDKTEAFF
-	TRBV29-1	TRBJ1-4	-	TGCAGCGTATCAGGGCGGCGAGATGAAAAACTGTTTTTT	CSVSGRRDEKLFF
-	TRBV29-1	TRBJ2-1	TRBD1	TGCAGCGCGACCTCGGGACAGAGCTCCTACAATGAGCAGTTCTTC	CSATSGQSSYNEQFF
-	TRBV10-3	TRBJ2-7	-	TGTGCCGCGGCCGCAACCTACGAGCAGTACTTC	CAAAATYEQYF
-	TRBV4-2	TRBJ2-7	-	TGTGCCAGCAGCCAAGTCCCCGAGGGGTCCTACGAGCAGTACTTC	CASSQVPEGSYEQYF
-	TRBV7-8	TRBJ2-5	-	TGTGCCAGCAGCTTATCTATGGGACGGATTAAAGAGACCCAGTACTTC	CASSLSMGRIKETQYF
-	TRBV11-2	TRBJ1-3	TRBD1	TGTGCCAGCAGCTCCACAGGGGGTGGAAACACCATATATTTT	CASSSTGGGNTIYF
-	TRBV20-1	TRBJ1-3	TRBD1	TGCAGTGCACCGGACAGGGAGAATGGAAACACCATATATTTT	CSAPDRENGNTIYF
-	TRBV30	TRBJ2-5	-	TGTGCCTGGAGTACTGCCCCAAGCGCCCAGTACTTC	CAWSTAPSAQYF
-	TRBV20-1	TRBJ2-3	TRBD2	TGCAGTGCTACTTTAGCGGGGGCCACCACAGATACGCAGTATTTT	CSATLAGATTDTQYF
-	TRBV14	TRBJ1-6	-	TGTGCCAGCAGCCAGAGGGAGAGGGCACCCCTCCACTTT	CASSQRERAPLHF
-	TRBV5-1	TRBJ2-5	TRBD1	TGCGCCACCATGGGACAGGGTCAGGAGACCCAGTACTTC	CATMGQGQETQYF
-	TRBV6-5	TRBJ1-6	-	TGTGCCAGCAGTTACAGGAAAAATTCACCCCTCCACTTT	CASSYRKNSPLHF
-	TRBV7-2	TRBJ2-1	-	TGTGCCAGCAGCTTAGTTAGTGGCGGGGACTCCTACAATGAGCAGTTCTTC	CASSLVSGGDSYNEQFF
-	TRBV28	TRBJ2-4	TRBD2	TGTGCCAGCAGTCTACCTGGGGAGGGAGGCATTCAGTACTTC	CASSLPGEGGIQYF
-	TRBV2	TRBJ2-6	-	TGTGCCAGCCCAGGAGACATCTCTGGGGCCAACGTCCTGACTTTC	CASPGDISGANVLTF
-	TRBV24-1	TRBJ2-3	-	TGTGCCACCAGTGATACAAGCACAGATACGCAGTATTTT	CATSDTSTDTQYF
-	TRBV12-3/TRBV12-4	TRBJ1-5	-	TGTGCCAGCAGTTTAAGGGGGGGTCAGCCCCAGCATTTT	CASSLRGGQPQHF
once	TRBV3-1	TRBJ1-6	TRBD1	TGTGCCAGCAGCCTGCAGGGACAGGGGACTTCACCCCTCCACTTT	CASSLQGQGTSPLHF
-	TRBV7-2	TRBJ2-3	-	TGTGCCACTCCGGCGGCCCCGGGGACAGATACGCAGTATTTT	CATPAAPGTDTQYF
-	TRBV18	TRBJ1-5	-	TGTGCCAGCTCACTGGACAGTTATAGCAATCAGCCCCAGCATTTT	CASSLDSYSNQPQHF
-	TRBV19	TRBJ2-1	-	TGTGCCAGTAGTATAGAGTGGGGGAGTGAGCAGTTCTTC	CASSIEWGSEQFF